These T cell receptor beta chains were read from a single sample in a study of beta chain features in type 1 diabetes. Profiled with immunoSEQ multiplex PCR; TCRdb holds only in-frame clones, not every one. The sample gives some 330,000 clones, approximately 11% of which show up once; about 0.014% is in the top ten. The sequenced material came from naive CD4+ T cells from blood. The receptor source for this set is a woman in her twenties or thirties in good health. Both conserved end residues are part of each CDR3. The order of the fields is clone size, V gene, D gene, J gene, CDR3 protein, CDR3 DNA. The D gene is left open where the match is weak. Clone size is stated in some rows and not others, as once, few, many or a class when expanded.

size: NA; V: TRBV6-6; D: TRBD2; J: TRBJ2-3; CDR3: CASSTLAESRGDTQYF; DNA: TGTGCCAGCAGTACCCTAGCGGAGTCCCGGGGAGATACGCAGTATTTT
size: few; V: TRBV27; D: NA; J: TRBJ1-2; CDR3: CASSLVGTKANYGYTF; DNA: TGTGCCAGCAGTTTGGTCGGGACAAAGGCTAACTATGGCTACACCTTC
size: NA; V: TRBV7-9; D: NA; J: TRBJ2-6; CDR3: CASSRFSGANVLTF; DNA: TGTGCCAGCAGCCGGTTCTCTGGGGCCAACGTCCTGACTTTC
size: few; V: TRBV19; D: TRBD1; J: TRBJ2-1; CDR3: CASRPGQGASHEQFF; DNA: TGTGCCAGTAGACCGGGACAGGGGGCGAGTCATGAGCAGTTCTTC
size: NA; V: TRBV30; D: TRBD2; J: TRBJ2-1; CDR3: CGTAGGPHEQFF; DNA: TGTGGCACGGCGGGAGGGCCCCATGAGCAGTTCTTC
size: NA; V: TRBV7-8; D: NA; J: TRBJ1-2; CDR3: CASSLGSRFGGYGYTF; DNA: TGTGCCAGCAGCTTAGGGTCCAGGTTTGGAGGCTATGGCTACACCTTC
size: NA; V: TRBV14; D: TRBD1; J: TRBJ2-7; CDR3: CASSQVSTGTELYEQYF; DNA: TGTGCCAGCAGCCAAGTTTCAACCGGGACAGAACTCTACGAGCAGTACTTC
size: NA; V: TRBV7-2; D: NA; J: TRBJ2-7; CDR3: CASSLAPAGNADEQYF; DNA: TGTGCCAGCAGCTTAGCGCCAGCGGGCAATGCCGACGAGCAGTACTTC
size: NA; V: TRBV5-6; D: TRBD2; J: TRBJ2-1; CDR3: CASSWQGLAGASGHNEQFF; DNA: TGTGCCAGCAGCTGGCAGGGGCTAGCGGGAGCTTCGGGCCACAATGAGCAGTTCTTC
size: few; V: TRBV29-1; D: NA; J: TRBJ2-7; CDR3: CSVENSYEQYF; DNA: TGCAGCGTTGAAAACAGTTACGAGCAGTACTTC
size: few; V: TRBV4-3; D: NA; J: TRBJ1-2; CDR3: CASSQEAGLYGYTF; DNA: TGCGCCAGCAGCCAAGAGGCAGGGCTCTATGGCTACACCTTC
size: NA; V: TRBV16; D: NA; J: TRBJ2-4; CDR3: CASSQVQGQAKNIQYF; DNA: TGTGCCAGCAGCCAAGTCCAGGGCCAAGCCAAAAACATTCAGTACTTC
size: NA; V: TRBV6-1; D: NA; J: TRBJ1-2; CDR3: CASSEAAVNYGYTF; DNA: TGTGCCAGCAGTGAAGCGGCAGTTAACTATGGCTACACCTTC
size: few; V: TRBV6-6; D: NA; J: TRBJ1-5; CDR3: CASSYGGGQGNQPQHF; DNA: TGTGCCAGCAGTTACGGGGGCGGGCAGGGCAATCAGCCCCAGCATTTT
size: few; V: TRBV5-1; D: TRBD2; J: TRBJ2-7; CDR3: CASSRLAGGYEQYF; DNA: TGCGCCAGCAGCAGACTAGCGGGAGGATACGAGCAGTACTTC
size: once; V: TRBV5-1; D: TRBD2; J: TRBJ2-3; CDR3: CASRLLGLAGVSFRDTQYF; DNA: TGCGCCAGCAGACTCCTCGGGCTAGCGGGAGTTTCATTCAGAGATACGCAGTATTTT
size: few; V: TRBV4-3; D: TRBD2; J: TRBJ2-3; CDR3: CASSQFSGSTDTQYF; DNA: TGCGCCAGCAGCCAATTTAGCGGGTCGACAGATACGCAGTATTTT
size: NA; V: TRBV30; D: NA; J: TRBJ1-1; CDR3: CAWSSLNTEAFF; DNA: TGTGCCTGGAGTTCTTTGAACACTGAAGCTTTCTTT
size: few; V: TRBV4-3; D: NA; J: TRBJ1-1; CDR3: CASSQDVQNTEAFF; DNA: TGCGCCAGCAGCCAAGACGTACAGAACACTGAAGCTTTCTTT
size: few; V: TRBV5-1; D: TRBD1; J: TRBJ2-4; CDR3: CASSLDGDRGFGYF; DNA: TGCGCCAGCAGCTTGGATGGGGACAGGGGATTCGGGTACTTC
size: few; V: TRBV11-1; D: NA; J: TRBJ2-7; CDR3: CASSLSSQGVTPYEQYF; DNA: TGTGCCAGCAGCTTAAGCTCTCAGGGCGTGACACCTTACGAGCAGTACTTC
size: NA; V: TRBV11-2; D: TRBD1; J: TRBJ2-5; CDR3: CASSLGQSQETQYF; DNA: TGTGCCAGCAGTTTGGGACAGAGCCAAGAGACCCAGTACTTC
size: many; V: TRBV7-9; D: NA; J: TRBJ2-7; CDR3: CASSYTGVPYF; DNA: TGTGCCAGCAGCTATACAGGAGTCCCTTACTTC
size: NA; V: TRBV28; D: NA; J: TRBJ2-1; CDR3: CASSTRVPPRDEQFF; DNA: TGTGCCAGCAGTACGAGGGTGCCCCCAAGGGATGAGCAGTTCTTC
size: few; V: TRBV30; D: TRBD1; J: TRBJ2-3; CDR3: CARRDRGRLTDTQYF; DNA: TGTGCCCGCAGGGACAGGGGGCGCCTCACAGATACGCAGTATTTT
size: few; V: TRBV5-1; D: TRBD2; J: TRBJ2-3; CDR3: CASSLALAGRDTQYF; DNA: TGCGCCAGCAGCTTGGCGCTAGCGGGAAGGGATACGCAGTATTTT
size: NA; V: TRBV28; D: TRBD2; J: TRBJ2-1; CDR3: CASSFLLAGGNEQFF; DNA: TGTGCCAGCAGTTTCCTACTAGCGGGAGGAAATGAGCAGTTCTTC
size: NA; V: TRBV5-6; D: NA; J: TRBJ1-5; CDR3: CASSSSTGSRNQPQHF; DNA: TGTGCCAGCAGCTCGTCTACAGGGTCAAGGAATCAGCCCCAGCATTTT
size: NA; V: TRBV4-3; D: TRBD2; J: TRBJ2-1; CDR3: CASSQQTSGRANEQFF; DNA: TGCGCCAGCAGCCAACAGACTAGCGGGAGGGCCAATGAGCAGTTCTTC
size: NA; V: TRBV5-4; D: TRBD2; J: TRBJ2-1; CDR3: CASSYGLAASYNEQFF; DNA: TGTGCCAGCAGCTACGGACTAGCGGCATCCTACAATGAGCAGTTCTTC
size: NA; V: TRBV25-1; D: TRBD1; J: TRBJ1-1; CDR3: CASSGAGGTEAFF; DNA: TGTGCCAGCAGTGGGGCAGGGGGAACTGAAGCTTTCTTT
size: few; V: TRBV7-9; D: TRBD1; J: TRBJ1-2; CDR3: CASSLSYGGQGNYGYTF; DNA: TGTGCCAGCAGCCTCAGCTACGGGGGACAGGGGAACTATGGCTACACCTTC
size: NA; V: TRBV5-1; D: TRBD1; J: TRBJ2-5; CDR3: CASSPGQLQETQYF; DNA: TGCGCCAGCAGCCCGGGACAGCTTCAAGAGACCCAGTACTTC
size: few; V: TRBV10-3; D: NA; J: TRBJ2-1; CDR3: CAISEKASEQFF; DNA: TGTGCCATCAGTGAGAAAGCTAGTGAGCAGTTCTTC
size: NA; V: TRBV5-1; D: TRBD1; J: TRBJ2-1; CDR3: CASSHGTGIGNGHNEQFF; DNA: TGCGCCAGCAGCCACGGGACAGGTATCGGCAACGGGCACAATGAGCAGTTCTTC
size: few; V: TRBV7-2; D: NA; J: TRBJ2-7; CDR3: CASSLASQGGSYEQYF; DNA: TGTGCCAGCAGCTTAGCGTCACAGGGGGGGTCCTACGAGCAGTACTTC
size: NA; V: TRBV5-6; D: NA; J: TRBJ2-7; CDR3: CASSPWTRAYEQYF; DNA: TGTGCCAGCAGCCCTTGGACTCGGGCTTACGAGCAGTACTTC
size: once; V: TRBV5-4; D: NA; J: TRBJ2-4; CDR3: CASSQTGVAKNIQYF; DNA: TGTGCCAGCAGCCAGACGGGAGTAGCCAAAAACATTCAGTACTTC
size: few; V: TRBV4-2; D: NA; J: TRBJ2-7; CDR3: CASSQGRGTYEQYF; DNA: TGTGCCAGCAGCCAAGGACGGGGGACCTACGAGCAGTACTTC
size: NA; V: TRBV21-1; D: NA; J: TRBJ2-1; CDR3: CASSVEGLAWSNEQFF; DNA: TGTGCCAGCAGCGTAGAGGGACTAGCGTGGTCCAATGAGCAGTTCTTC
size: NA; V: TRBV7-2; D: TRBD1; J: TRBJ1-4; CDR3: CASSHQTGGERKLFF; DNA: TGTGCCAGCAGCCATCAGACAGGGGGCGAAAGAAAACTGTTTTTT
size: NA; V: TRBV25-1; D: TRBD1; J: TRBJ2-5; CDR3: CASSDWDRGPETQYF; DNA: TGTGCCAGCAGTGATTGGGACAGGGGGCCGGAGACCCAGTACTTC
size: NA; V: TRBV15; D: NA; J: TRBJ1-5; CDR3: CATSRGGYGSNQPQHF; DNA: TGTGCCACCAGCAGGGGAGGGTACGGATCCAATCAGCCCCAGCATTTT
size: NA; V: TRBV18; D: NA; J: TRBJ1-5; CDR3: CASSPNGNQPQHF; DNA: TGTGCCAGCTCACCGAACGGTAATCAGCCCCAGCATTTT
size: NA; V: TRBV28; D: NA; J: TRBJ2-6; CDR3: CASRTSGVISGANVLTF; DNA: TGTGCCAGCAGGACATCGGGGGTGATCTCTGGGGCCAACGTCCTGACTTTC
size: few; V: TRBV30; D: TRBD2; J: TRBJ2-7; CDR3: CAWSSDLGGLEQYF; DNA: TGTGCCTGGAGTTCAGACTTGGGAGGGCTCGAGCAGTACTTC
size: NA; V: TRBV6-6; D: TRBD2; J: TRBJ2-7; CDR3: CASSPTSGRNSEQYF; DNA: TGTGCCAGCAGTCCCACTAGCGGGAGGAATTCCGAGCAGTACTTC
size: few; V: TRBV4-3; D: NA; J: TRBJ1-2; CDR3: CASSQQGTDGYTF; DNA: TGCGCCAGCAGCCAACAGGGGACGGATGGCTACACCTTC
size: few; V: TRBV5-1; D: TRBD1; J: TRBJ2-3; CDR3: CASSVDRVDTDTQYF; DNA: TGCGCCAGCAGCGTAGACAGGGTGGACACAGATACGCAGTATTTT
size: NA; V: TRBV27; D: TRBD1; J: TRBJ2-5; CDR3: CASSFAAGGFQETQYF; DNA: TGTGCCAGCAGTTTCGCGGCAGGGGGCTTCCAAGAGACCCAGTACTTC
size: few; V: TRBV19; D: TRBD2; J: TRBJ2-3; CDR3: CASRTGGPIDTQYF; DNA: TGTGCCAGTAGGACGGGAGGGCCCATAGATACGCAGTATTTT
size: few; V: TRBV9; D: TRBD2; J: TRBJ2-3; CDR3: CASSPGGLAGGHDTQYF; DNA: TGTGCCAGCAGCCCCGGGGGACTAGCGGGAGGCCATGATACGCAGTATTTT
size: few; V: TRBV10-3; D: TRBD1; J: TRBJ2-7; CDR3: CAISDTGQASYEQYF; DNA: TGTGCCATCAGTGATACTGGACAGGCGTCCTACGAGCAGTACTTC
size: few; V: TRBV6-1; D: NA; J: TRBJ1-5; CDR3: CASSGPSGNQPQHF; DNA: TGTGCCAGCAGTGGTCCGTCAGGCAATCAGCCCCAGCATTTT
size: few; V: TRBV23-1; D: TRBD2; J: TRBJ2-4; CDR3: CASSHWRRGRAIAKNIQYF; DNA: TGCGCCAGCAGTCACTGGCGGAGAGGGAGGGCAATAGCCAAAAACATTCAGTACTTC
size: few; V: TRBV28; D: TRBD1; J: TRBJ2-5; CDR3: CASSYRSQGSRTQYF; DNA: TGTGCCAGCAGTTATAGGTCACAGGGGTCGAGGACCCAGTACTTC
size: NA; V: TRBV30; D: TRBD1; J: TRBJ2-5; CDR3: CAWSAWTGGQGRKTQYF; DNA: TGTGCCTGGAGTGCCTGGACAGGGGGGCAGGGAAGAAAGACCCAGTACTTC
size: NA; V: TRBV7-9; D: TRBD2; J: TRBJ2-7; CDR3: CASSSAGAGGYEQYF; DNA: TGTGCCAGCAGCTCCGCCGGGGCGGGAGGTTACGAGCAGTACTTC